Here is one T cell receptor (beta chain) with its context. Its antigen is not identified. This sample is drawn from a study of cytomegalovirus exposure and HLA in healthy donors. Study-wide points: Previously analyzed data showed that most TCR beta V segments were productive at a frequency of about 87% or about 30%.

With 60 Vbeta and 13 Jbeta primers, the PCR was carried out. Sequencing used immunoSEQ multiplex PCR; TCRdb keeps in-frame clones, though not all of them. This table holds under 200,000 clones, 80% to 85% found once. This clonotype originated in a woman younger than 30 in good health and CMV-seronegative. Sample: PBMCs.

The CDR3 reads CASSSHPALAGAYNEQFF. CDR3 bases: TGTGCCAGCAGCTCCCATCCCGCACTAGCGGGAGCCTACAATGAGCAGTTCTTC. The chain is built from TRBV7-7 and TRBJ2-1; 11 bases line up with TRBD2. Per germline, CDR1 SSHAT and CDR2 FNYEAQ (reference sequence). This CDR3 region has 18 residues. Losses at the gene ends were 4 bases for V and 2 bases for J; bases not matched to a gene: 10. Full variable domain (outside the CDR3, taken from reference TRBV7-7 and TRBJ2-1): GAGVSQSPRYKVTKRGQDVTLRCDPISSHATLYWYQQALGQGPEFLTYFNYEAQPDKSGLPSDRFSAERPEGSISTLTIQRTEQRDSAMYRCASSSHPALAGAYNEQFFGPGTRLTVL.